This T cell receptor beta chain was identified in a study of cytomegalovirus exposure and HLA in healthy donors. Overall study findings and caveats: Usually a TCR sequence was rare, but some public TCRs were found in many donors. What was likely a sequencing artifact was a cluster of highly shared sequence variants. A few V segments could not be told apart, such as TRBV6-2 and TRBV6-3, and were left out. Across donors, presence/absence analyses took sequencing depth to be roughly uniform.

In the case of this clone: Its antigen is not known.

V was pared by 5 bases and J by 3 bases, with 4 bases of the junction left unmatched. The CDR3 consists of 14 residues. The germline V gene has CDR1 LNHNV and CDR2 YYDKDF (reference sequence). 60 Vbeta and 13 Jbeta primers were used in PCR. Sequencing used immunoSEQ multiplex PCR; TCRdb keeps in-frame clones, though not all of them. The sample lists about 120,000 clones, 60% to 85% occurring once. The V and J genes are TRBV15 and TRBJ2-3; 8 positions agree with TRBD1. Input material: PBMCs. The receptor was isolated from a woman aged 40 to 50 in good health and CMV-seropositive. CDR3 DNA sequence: TGTGCCACCAGCTCGGACAGGGAGACAGATACGCAGTATTTT. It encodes CATSSDRETDTQYF. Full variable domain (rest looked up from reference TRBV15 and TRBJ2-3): DAMVIQNPRYQVTQFGKPVTLSCSQTLNHNVMYWYQQKSSQAPKLLFHYYDKDFNNEADTPDNFQSRRPNTSFCFLDIRSPGLGDTAMYLCATSSDRETDTQYFGPGTRLTVL.